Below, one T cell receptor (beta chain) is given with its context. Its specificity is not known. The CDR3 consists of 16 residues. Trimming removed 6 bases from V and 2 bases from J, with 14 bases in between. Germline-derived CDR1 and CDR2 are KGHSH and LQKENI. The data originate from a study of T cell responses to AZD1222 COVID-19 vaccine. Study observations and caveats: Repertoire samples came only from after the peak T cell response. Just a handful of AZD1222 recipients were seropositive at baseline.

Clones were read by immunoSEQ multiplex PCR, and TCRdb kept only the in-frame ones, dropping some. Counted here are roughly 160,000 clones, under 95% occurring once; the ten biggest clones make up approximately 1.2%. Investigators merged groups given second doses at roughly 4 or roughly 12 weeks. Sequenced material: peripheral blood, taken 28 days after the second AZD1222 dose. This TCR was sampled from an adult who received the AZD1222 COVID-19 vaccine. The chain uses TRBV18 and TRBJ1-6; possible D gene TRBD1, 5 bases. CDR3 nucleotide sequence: TGTGCCAGCTCCCCCGGCCAGGGACCCTATAATTCACCCCTCCACTTT. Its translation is CASSPGQGPYNSPLHF.